The rows below give T cell receptor beta chains drawn from one sample of a study of Graves' ophthalmopathy and Graves' hyperthyroidism. Using its own MiXCR run on the multiplex PCR reads, TCRdb lists one record per CDR3 protein. The sample shows 1 million to 1.3 million distinct CDR3 sequences, 35% to 40% of them seen only once. Sequenced input: peripheral blood or thyroid tissue (not recorded which). The receptors come from an adult man with Graves' hyperthyroidism. Both conserved end residues are part of each CDR3. D genes are given only for firm matches. Clone size is given for some rows only: seen once, a few or many times, or a class if the clone is expanded.

>TRBJ1-6|.|.|14|TRBV5-1
TGCGCCAGCCGCCGTGGCAGGAATAATTCATCCCTCCACTTT
CASRRGRNNSSLHF
>TRBJ1-4|.|.|14|TRBV28
TGTGCCAGCAGCCCTGCGGTCGGACGAGAAAAACTGTTTTTT
CASSPAVGREKLFF
>TRBJ1-2|many|TRBD1|11|TRBV10-3
TGTGCCGTAGGGACAGGTCTTGGCTACACCTTC
CAVGTGLGYTF
>TRBJ1-2|.|TRBD1|14|TRBV7-6
TGTGCCAGCAGCTTTGGAACAGGGGATGATGGCTACACCTTC
CASSFGTGDDGYTF
>TRBJ2-2|once|TRBD2|16|TRBV24-1
TGTGCCACCAGTGACGCACTAGCGGGGAACACCGGGGAGCTGTTTTTT
CATSDALAGNTGELFF
>TRBJ2-7|many|TRBD1|14|TRBV12-3/TRBV12-4
TGTGCCAGCAGCCCCCCCGGGACAGGGGGCGAGCAGTACTTC
CASSPPGTGGEQYF
>TRBJ1-6|.|.|14|TRBV28
TGTGCCAGCAGCGTGGACAGAGATAATTCACCCCTCCACTTT
CASSVDRDNSPLHF
>TRBJ1-1|many|TRBD1|13|TRBV2
TGTGCCAGCAGTAAAAGGGGACAGCATGAAGCTTTCTTT
CASSKRGQHEAFF
>TRBJ2-3|.|TRBD1|16|TRBV7-2
TGTGCCAGCAGTCTCGGGACAGCCCCCAGCACAGATACGCAGTATTTT
CASSLGTAPSTDTQYF
>TRBJ1-1|many|.|15|TRBV6-5
TGTGCCAGCAGTTCCCCGCCCGGGACACCGTTTGTAGCTTTCTTT
CASSSPPGTPFVAFF
>TRBJ2-7|many|.|13|TRBV5-1
TGCGCCAGCAGCCCAAGCCCATCCTACGAGCAGTACTTC
CASSPSPSYEQYF
>TRBJ2-5|many|.|15|TRBV11-3
TGTGCCAGCAGCCCCGCGTCCGGCTCGATAGAGACCCAGTACTTC
CASSPASGSIETQYF
>TRBJ2-7|.|.|13|TRBV5-8
TGTGCCACCTTCAGGGGAGGGAACTACGAGCAGTACTTC
CATFRGGNYEQYF
>TRBJ2-7|.|TRBD1|14|TRBV10-3
TGTGCCATCAGTAAAAGGGACAGGGACCACGAGCAGTACTTC
CAISKRDRDHEQYF
>TRBJ1-3|.|.|15|TRBV4-3
TGCGCCAGCAGCCAACTTGGGGGACCTGGAAACACCATATATTTT
CASSQLGGPGNTIYF
>TRBJ2-2|many|.|15|TRBV2
TGTGCCAGCAGTGCATGGGGGGCCGACACCGGGGAGCTGTTTTTT
CASSAWGADTGELFF
>TRBJ1-1|many|.|10|TRBV24-1
TGTGCCACCGGGGGGGCCGAAGCTTTCTTT
CATGGAEAFF
>TRBJ1-5|.|TRBD1|17|TRBV25-1
TGTGCCTGCAGTGCACAAGACAGGGGGCGAAGCAATCAGCCCCAGCATTTT
CACSAQDRGRSNQPQHF
>TRBJ2-5|.|TRBD2|17|TRBV7-6
TGTGCCAGCAGCGAAAGGACTAGCGGGAGGGCCCCAGAGACCCAGTACTTC
CASSERTSGRAPETQYF
>TRBJ2-7|.|.|13|TRBV7-2
TGTGCCAGCAGCTTCGCAGTATCCTACGAGCAGTACTTC
CASSFAVSYEQYF